Shown below are 20 T cell receptor beta chains from a single sample sequenced in a study of technical replicates of blood from several donors. Profiling relied on immunoSEQ multiplex PCR, and the TCRdb table lists in-frame clones only, not all of them. In the table there are about 79,000 clones, 80% to 95% of which are singletons. Sequencing was performed on T cells isolated from PBMCs. Every receptor here comes from a human donor in good health. Some clones in this sample may be carry-over from other donors' samples.

The chain has TRBV4-2 and TRBJ2-5; TRBD2 agrees at 12 bases. This CDR3 is 16 amino acids long. J lost 4 bases, V lost 4 bases, and 7 bases had no gene match. Germline V gene lookup returns CDR1 LGHNA and CDR2 YNFKEQ. The CDR3 DNA follows: TGTGCCAGCAGCCTCCAGGGGGGACTAGCGGGAGAGACCCAGTACTTC. Protein: CASSLQGGLAGETQYF.

The chain recombines TRBV30 with TRBJ1-1; 9 bases agree with TRBD1. Germline lookup yields CDR1 GTSNPN and CDR2 SVGIG (reference sequence). The CDR3 runs 12 residues. After removal of 5 bases from V and 11 bases from J, the junction contained 9 bases not matched to a gene. This CDR3 is CAWGPGTGTAFF. The DNA for the CDR3 is TGTGCCTGGGGACCCGGGACAGGGACGGCTTTCTTT.

A single count supports this clone. The rearrangement links TRBV10-3 to TRBJ1-2; 9 nucleotides match TRBD1. Germline-derived CDR1 and CDR2 are ENHRY and SYGVKD. V shed 9 bases, J shed 2 bases, and the junction held 10 bases outside the gene matches. The CDR3 extends over 15 amino acids. CDR3 residues: CAIPAGTGLNYGYTF. DNA of the CDR3: TGTGCCATTCCGGCCGGGACAGGGTTAAACTATGGCTACACCTTC.

V and J are TRBV6-5 and TRBJ2-1, with TRBD2 matching over 10 bases. V trimming: 0 bases; J trimming: 8 bases; junction bases outside the gene matches: 1. Looked up from germline, CDR1 is MNHEY and CDR2 is SVGAGI. This CDR3 contains 14 residues. The CDR3, as DNA: TGTGCCAGCAGTTACTCTACTAGCGGGGATGAGCAGTTCTTC. Translation: CASSYSTSGDEQFF.

The chain joins TRBV7-9 to TRBJ2-7; the D is unclear. V shed 1 base and J shed 6 bases, with 13 bases lying between them. In germline, CDR1 is SEHNR, CDR2 FQNEAQ (reference sequence). The CDR3 covers 14 residues. The CDR3 coding sequence is TGTGCCAGCAGCTTAGGGTTAAATCTAGTCGAGCAGTACTTC. This sequence encodes CASSLGLNLVEQYF.

V and J are TRBV28 and TRBJ2-5; weak D call: TRBD2 (6 bases). The CDR3 spans 15 residues. The germline CDR1 and CDR2 sequences are MDHEN and SYDVKM. V shed 3 bases and J shed 1 base, with 12 bases lying between them. CDR3 amino acids: CASSFPGGTQETQYF. The DNA for the CDR3 is TGTGCCAGCAGTTTCCCCGGCGGGACCCAAGAGACCCAGTACTTC.

The chain recombines TRBV7-9 with TRBJ2-5, with D perhaps matching TRBD1 (6 bases). The CDR3 is 13 residues long. Trimming left V 5 bases short and J 5 bases short, with 12 bases between. The germline V gene encodes CDR1 SEHNR and CDR2 FQNEAQ (reference sequence). The CDR3 is CASSNTGTETQYF. CDR3 DNA: TGTGCCAGCAGCAATACAGGGACGGAGACCCAGTACTTC.

This clone was recorded a few times. The chain combines TRBV7-2 with TRBJ2-7, with 9 bases lining up with TRBD1. The CDR3 sequence is 14 residues long. Per the germline V gene, CDR1 is SGHTA and CDR2 is FQGNSA. V lost 5 bases and J lost 3; bases outside the gene matches: 5. CDR3 region: CASSRTGDLYEQYF. The CDR3 region has the DNA TGTGCCAGCAGCCGGACAGGGGACCTCTACGAGCAGTACTTC.

V usage is TRBV2 and J usage is TRBJ2-3; TRBD2 is a possible D gene (5 bases). V lost 7 bases, J lost 6 bases, and 11 bases lay in between. Germline CDR1 and CDR2: SNHLY and FYNNEI. The CDR3 runs to 12 residues. CDR3 protein: CASTRALDTQYF. In DNA form, the CDR3 reads TGTGCCAGCACGAGGGCGCTGGATACGCAGTATTTT.

The rearrangement joins TRBV6-1 to TRBJ1-5; D might be TRBD1 (5 bases). The germline V and J ends were trimmed by 0 bases and 7 bases, with 10 bases remaining between them. The CDR3 loop spans 14 amino acids. CDR1 and CDR2 (germline): MNHNS, SASEGT. This CDR3 reads CASSEAGGYQPQHF. The DNA of the CDR3 is TGTGCCAGCAGTGAAGCGGGGGGGTACCAGCCCCAGCATTTT.

The V and J genes are TRBV29-1 and TRBJ2-1; TRBD1 matches 10 bases. CDR1 SQVTM and CDR2 ANQGSEA come from the germline V gene. CDR3 length: 14 residues. The trim removed 6 bases at V and 6 bases at J, leaving 8 bases unmatched. The CDR3 sequence is CSVAGTGVFNEQFF. In nucleotides, the CDR3 is TGCAGCGTAGCCGGGACAGGGGTTTTCAATGAGCAGTTCTTC.

The chain carries TRBV30 and TRBJ2-1; 7 bases map to TRBD2. CDR3 length equals 14 residues. V shed 1 base and J 7 bases; nucleotides not matched to a gene: 7. Germline V gives CDR1 GTSNPN, CDR2 SVGIG (reference sequence). CDR3 coding DNA: TGTGCCTGGAGTGGGGGGAGGGCCTCAAATGAGCAGTTCTTC. The encoded protein is CAWSGGRASNEQFF.

The gene calls are TRBV19 and TRBJ2-7; possibly TRBD2 for D (5 bases). CDR1 is LNHDA, CDR2 SQIVND, per germline (reference sequence). The CDR3 covers 14 residues. V lost 7 bases and J lost 7, with 20 bases in between. DNA for the CDR3: TGTGCCAGTAATGGGAATCCCGCTTCGGGAGAGCAGTACTTC. Amino acids: CASNGNPASGEQYF.

The V and J genes are TRBV19 and TRBJ1-5; unclear D gene. CDR1 LNHDA and CDR2 SQIVND come from the germline V gene (reference sequence). This CDR3 comprises 15 residues. The ends were cut back, 6 bases at V and 7 bases at J, with 19 bases in the middle. CDR3 DNA sequence: TGTGCCAGTAGGCGTATAGAGGTGGGAGGACAGCCCCAGCATTTT. This sequence encodes CASRRIEVGGQPQHF.

The genes are TRBV7-9 and TRBJ1-1, with D possibly being TRBD1 (6 bases). In germline, CDR1 is SEHNR, CDR2 FQNEAQ (reference sequence). Trimming stripped 5 bases from V and 1 base from J, with 11 bases between. This CDR3 region has 14 residues. CDR3 sequence reads: CASSQQGQNTEAFF. Here the CDR3 DNA reads TGTGCCAGCAGCCAACAGGGCCAGAACACTGAAGCTTTCTTT.

This clone has just a few counts. This sequence joins TRBV5-1 and TRBJ2-7; TRBD1 aligns across 9 bases. V lost 0 bases and J lost 4; bases outside the gene matches: 5. Germline V gene data show CDR1 as SGHRS and CDR2 as YFSETQ. The CDR3 covers 15 residues. The DNA of the CDR3 is TGCGCCAGCAGCTTGGAAGGGACAGGGATTTACGAGCAGTACTTC. This codes for CASSLEGTGIYEQYF.

The chain uses TRBV5-4 and TRBJ2-1; the match to TRBD2 covers 9 bases. With V trimmed by 0 bases and J by 7 bases, 5 bases remained unmatched. Germline CDR1 and CDR2: SGHNT and YYREEE (reference sequence). The CDR3 totals 15 residues. CDR3 coding DNA: TGTGCCAGCAGCTTGGAGGGGCTAGCGGGAAATGAGCAGTTCTTC. The encoded protein is CASSLEGLAGNEQFF.

The chain recombines TRBV29-1 with TRBJ2-7; 9 positions match TRBD2. V shed 6 bases, J shed 0 bases, and the junction held 3 bases outside the gene matches. Germline values: CDR1 SQVTM, CDR2 ANQGSEA. The CDR3 has 13 residues. The CDR3 DNA follows: TGCAGCGTCGAGCGGGAGGACTCCTACGAGCAGTACTTC. It encodes CSVEREDSYEQYF.

The chain has TRBV28 and TRBJ2-7; weak D call: TRBD1 (6 bases). Germline CDR1 is MDHEN and CDR2 is SYDVKM. The length of the CDR3 is 16 residues. Trimming cost V 6 bases and J 0 bases, with 18 bases left between them. The CDR3 nucleotides are TGTGCCAGCAGACATAACCGGGACACGAGCTCCTACGAGCAGTACTTC. It is translated as CASRHNRDTSSYEQYF.

This clone was counted only a few times. The V call is TRBV5-1, the J call TRBJ2-1; D not resolved. V was trimmed by 0 bases and J by 4 bases, leaving 2 bases between them. This CDR3 is 12 amino acids long. Germline values: CDR1 SGHRS, CDR2 YFSETQ. The CDR3 protein is CASSLAYNEQFF. The CDR3 DNA follows: TGCGCCAGCAGCTTGGCTTACAATGAGCAGTTCTTC.